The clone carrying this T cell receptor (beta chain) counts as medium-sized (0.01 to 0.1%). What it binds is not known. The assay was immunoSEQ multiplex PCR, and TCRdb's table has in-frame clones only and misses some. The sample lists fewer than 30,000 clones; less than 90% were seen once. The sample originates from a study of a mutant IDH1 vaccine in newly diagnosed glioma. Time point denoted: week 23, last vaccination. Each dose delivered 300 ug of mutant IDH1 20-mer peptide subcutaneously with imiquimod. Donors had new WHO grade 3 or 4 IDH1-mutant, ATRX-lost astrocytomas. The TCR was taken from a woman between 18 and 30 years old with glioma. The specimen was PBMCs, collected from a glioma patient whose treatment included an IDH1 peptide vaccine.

The CDR3 protein is CASSRQEMNTEAFF. CDR3 in DNA: TGTGCCAGCAGTCGACAGGAGATGAACACTGAAGCTTTCTTT. V is TRBV6-6 and J is TRBJ1-1; a possible D gene is TRBD1 (6 bases). This CDR3 has 14 amino acids. Per the germline V gene, CDR1 is MNHNY and CDR2 is SVGAGI (reference sequence). Trimming took off 5 bases at V and 0 bases at J, with 10 bases between the two ends.